This T cell receptor (beta chain) was documented in a study of T-cell memory formation after mild COVID-19. Employing constant-segment primers, 5'RACE generated TCR alpha and TCR beta cDNA libraries bearing sample barcodes and UMIs. TCRdb redid the calling of the 5' RACE reads with MiXCR, one entry per CDR3 protein. The sample records about 150,000 distinct CDR3 sequences, about 25% being singletons. General study points: Mostly located in CM and EM were contracting CD4+ clones, with contracting CD8+ clones located in EMRA. Clonal second-wave expansions that peaked on day 37 had unconfirmed SARS-CoV-2 specificity. Later expanders leaned CD4+, whereas day 15 to 85 contracting clones were balanced CD4/CD8.

Worth noting for this clonotype: Its matching antigen is unknown.

Sequenced: PBMCs or a T cell subset sorted from them (not recorded which). This receptor was identified in an adult woman who had mild COVID-19 (a few samples of this study predate the infection). Cell type and time point are not known.

CDR3 in DNA: TGTGCCACCGGGGACAGGGTCCTCGCAGATACGCAGTATTTT. It yields the protein CATGDRVLADTQYF. V and J are TRBV15 and TRBJ2-3; 9 bases are a match to TRBD1. CDR1 and CDR2 from the germline V gene are LNHNV and YYDKDF (reference sequence). Trimming removed 8 bases from V and 4 bases from J; junction bases left unmatched: 7. The CDR3 runs 14 residues.